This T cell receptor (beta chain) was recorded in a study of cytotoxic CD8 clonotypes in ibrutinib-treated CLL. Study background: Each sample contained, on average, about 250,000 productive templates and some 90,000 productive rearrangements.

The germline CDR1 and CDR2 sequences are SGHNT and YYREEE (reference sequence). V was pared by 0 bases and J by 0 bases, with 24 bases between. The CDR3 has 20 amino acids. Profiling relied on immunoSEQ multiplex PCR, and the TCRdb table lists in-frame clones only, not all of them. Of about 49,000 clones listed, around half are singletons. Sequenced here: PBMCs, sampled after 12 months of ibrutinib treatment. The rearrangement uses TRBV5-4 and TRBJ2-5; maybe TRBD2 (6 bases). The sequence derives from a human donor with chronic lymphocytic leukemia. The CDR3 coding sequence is TGTGCCAGCAGCTTGGGCTCATTCGGCCCTACGGGACTTTACCAAGAGACCCAGTACTTC. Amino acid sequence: CASSLGSFGPTGLYQETQYF.